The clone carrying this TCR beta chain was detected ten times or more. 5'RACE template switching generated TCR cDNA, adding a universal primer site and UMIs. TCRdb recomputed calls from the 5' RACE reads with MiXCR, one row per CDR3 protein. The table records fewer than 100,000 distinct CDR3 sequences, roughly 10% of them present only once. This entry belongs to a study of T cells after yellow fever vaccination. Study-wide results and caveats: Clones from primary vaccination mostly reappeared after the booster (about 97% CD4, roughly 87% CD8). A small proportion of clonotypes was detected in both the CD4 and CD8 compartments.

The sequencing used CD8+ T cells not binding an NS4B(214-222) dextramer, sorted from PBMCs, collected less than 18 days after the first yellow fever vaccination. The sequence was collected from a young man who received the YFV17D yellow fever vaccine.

The CDR3 nucleotides read TGTGCCAGCAGTTATTCCAGTAACCAAGAGACCCAGTACTTC. Translating it yields CASSYSSNQETQYF. V usage is TRBV12-3 or TRBV12-4 and J usage is TRBJ2-5; D gene ambiguous. The V and J ends lost 4 bases and 0 bases respectively, with 9 bases between them. The CDR3 totals 14 residues.